This T cell receptor beta chain derives from a study of blood T cell repertoires in COVID-19. This CDR3 has 12 amino acids. V dropped 5 bases and J dropped 10; count of bases not matched to a gene: 5. The germline V gene has CDR1 KGHDR and CDR2 SFDVKD. Using immunoSEQ multiplex PCR, the repertoire was profiled, and TCRdb retains in-frame clones only, with some absent. Of over 200,000 clones in the sample, about 90% are singletons; the top ten hold 1.5% to 2%. The V gene is TRBV24-1, the J gene TRBJ2-7; 9 nucleotides agree with TRBD1. Sequences were obtained from peripheral blood. This TCR derives from a man in his forties with active or convalescent COVID-19. DNA of the CDR3: TGTGCCACCAGTGGGTCGGGACAGGGACAGTACTTC. Encoded protein: CATSGSGQGQYF.